The clone carrying this T cell receptor beta chain is medium-sized within its sample. This beta chain is a stray sequence in a library constructed for alpha chains; its clone size is not meaningful. Time point given: sample taken at primary tumor resection. From tumor, nontumor lung or frozen PBMC, whole RNA was taken unsorted for sequencing. The donor group consisted of under 95 patients who had untreated, early-stage non-small cell lung cancer. Unique molecular identifiers tagged every individual TCR cDNA molecule. TCRdb independently ran MiXCR on the 5' RACE reads; one entry per CDR3 protein. The table includes about 940 distinct CDR3 sequences, 13% detected once. The data originate from a study of spatial heterogeneity in lung cancer. The specimen was PBMCs, collected at surgery. The source is a male donor with early-stage non-small cell lung cancer.

CDR3 bases: TGTGCCAGCAGCGTAGATGGGGCAGGGATTAATGAAAAACTGTTTTTT. Translated: CASSVDGAGINEKLFF. This chain uses TRBV9 with TRBJ1-4; tentatively, D is TRBD1 (5 bases). The CDR3 spans 16 residues. V was clipped by 0 bases and J by 4 bases, with 13 bases between them. CDR1 is SGDLS, CDR2 YYNGEE, per germline. The full variable domain, rest sourced from reference TRBV9 and TRBJ1-4, is DSGVTQTPKHLITATGQRVTLRCSPRSGDLSVYWYQQSLDQGLQFLIQYYNGEERAKGNILERFSAQQFPDLHSELNLSSLELGDSALYFCASSVDGAGINEKLFFGSGTQLSVL.